This T cell receptor (beta chain) was obtained from a study of T cells in Graves' hyperthyroidism and ophthalmopathy. RNA transcripts gave rise to amplified TCR beta CDR3 regions. During a first-round RT-PCR of the TCR CDR3, the HTBI primer set was used. A single record per CDR3 protein comes from TCRdb applying MiXCR to the multiplex PCR reads. The sample consists of just over 550,000 distinct CDR3 sequences, 46% of them appearing once. Exclusion of a patient resulted from uncontrolled infection, other autoimmune disease, pregnancy or lactation. Germline V gives CDR1 SGHTA, CDR2 FQGNSA. Trimming at V came to 8 bases and at J to 5 bases, leaving 7 bases not matched to a gene. The CDR3 sequence is 15 residues long.

This clonotype originated in a woman in her late teens or twenties with Graves' hyperthyroidism. V is TRBV7-2 and J is TRBJ2-2, with TRBD1 matching 11 bases. The sequenced sample was peripheral blood or thyroid tissue (not recorded which). CDR3 loop: CASALRDRGTGELFF. CDR3 bases: TGTGCCAGCGCCCTCCGGGACAGGGGGACCGGGGAGCTGTTTTTT.